The rows below give T cell receptor beta chains drawn from one sample of a study of CD8+CD57+ T cells in acquired aplastic anemia. TCRdb recomputed calls from the reads with MiXCR, one row per CDR3 protein. The sample has about 420,000 distinct CDR3 sequences; 65% to 80% are singletons. Sequencing was carried out using sorted CD4+, CD8+, or CD8+CD57+ T cells (not recorded which) from PBMCs. The receptors originated from a human donor in good health, serving as a control. Each CDR3 is given with its conserved first and last residue. The D gene is left open where the match is weak. The size of a clone is reported for some rows only, either as once, few or many, or as a class for expanded clones.

j_call d_call clone_size v_call cdr3_aa cdr3_nt
TRBJ1-6 TRBD1 NA TRBV7-2 CASSSGQGDKSPLHF TGCGCCAGCAGCTCAGGACAGGGGGATAAGTCGCCCCTCCACTTT
TRBJ2-5 NA NA TRBV2 CASSGSETQYF TGTGCCAGCAGCGGCTCAGAGACCCAGTACTTC
TRBJ2-1 TRBD2 many TRBV12-3/TRBV12-4 CASSFRFRGDNNEQFF TGTGCCAGCAGTTTTCGTTTCCGGGGGGATAACAATGAGCAGTTCTTC
TRBJ2-2 NA NA TRBV7-2 CASSRTSNNEQFFVF NA
TRBJ1-1 TRBD1 NA TRBV6-4 CASSPGTGDGTEAFF TGTGCCAGCAGTCCGGGAACAGGGGACGGCACTGAAGCTTTCTTT
TRBJ1-5 TRBD1 NA TRBV12-3/TRBV12-4 CASSLAGGFNQPQHF TGTGCCAGCAGTTTGGCAGGGGGATTCAATCAGCCCCAGCATTTT
TRBJ1-4 NA NA TRBV11-1 CASSAEQINEKLFF TGTGCCAGTAGTGCGGAACAGATTAATGAAAAACTGTTTTTT
TRBJ1-2 NA NA TRBV13 CASSLSGRLSTSGYTF TGTGCCAGCAGCTTAAGCGGCAGGCTGTCAACTAGCGGCTACACCTTC
TRBJ2-3 NA NA TRBV20-1 CSAKILPSTTQYF TGCAGTGCTAAAATACTGCCGTCCACAACGCAGTATTTT
TRBJ1-6 NA NA TRBV20-1 CSGKLREAQYSPLHF TGCAGTGGTAAGCTTAGGGAGGCCCAGTATTCACCCCTCCACTTT
TRBJ2-1 NA NA TRBV7-3 CASSYSSGSSYNEQFF TGTGCCAGCAGCTATAGTTCCGGGTCATCATACAATGAGCAGTTCTTC